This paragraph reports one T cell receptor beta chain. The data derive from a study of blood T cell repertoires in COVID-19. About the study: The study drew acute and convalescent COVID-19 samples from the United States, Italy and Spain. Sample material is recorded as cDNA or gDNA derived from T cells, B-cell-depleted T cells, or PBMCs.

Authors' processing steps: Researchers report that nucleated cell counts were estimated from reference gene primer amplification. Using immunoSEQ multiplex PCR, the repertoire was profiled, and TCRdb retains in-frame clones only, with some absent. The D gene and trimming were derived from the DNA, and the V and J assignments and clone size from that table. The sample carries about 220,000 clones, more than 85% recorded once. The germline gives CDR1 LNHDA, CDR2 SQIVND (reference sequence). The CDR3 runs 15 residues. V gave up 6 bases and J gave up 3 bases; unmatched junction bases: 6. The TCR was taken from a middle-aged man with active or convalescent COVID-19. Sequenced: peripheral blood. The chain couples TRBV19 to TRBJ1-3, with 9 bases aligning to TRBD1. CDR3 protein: CASSTGGQGGNTIYF. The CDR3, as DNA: TGTGCCAGTAGCACCGGGGGACAGGGTGGAAACACCATATATTTT. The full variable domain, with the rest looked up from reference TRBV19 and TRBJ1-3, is DGGITQSPKYLFRKEGQNVTLSCEQNLNHDAMYWYRQDPGQGLRLIYYSQIVNDFQKGDIAEGYSVSREKKESFPLTVTSAQKNPTAFYLCASSTGGQGGNTIYFGEGSWLTVV.